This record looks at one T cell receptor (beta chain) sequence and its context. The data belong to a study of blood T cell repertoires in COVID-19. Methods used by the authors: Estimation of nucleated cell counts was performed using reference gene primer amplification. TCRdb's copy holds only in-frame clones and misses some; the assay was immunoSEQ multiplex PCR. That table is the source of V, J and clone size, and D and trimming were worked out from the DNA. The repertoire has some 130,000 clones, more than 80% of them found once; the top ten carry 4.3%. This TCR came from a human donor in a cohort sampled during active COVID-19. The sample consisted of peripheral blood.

The CDR3 loop is CASSLAPGGQETQYF. The CDR3 bases are TGTGCCAGCAGCTTGGCCCCGGGAGGGCAAGAGACCCAGTACTTC. The gene calls are TRBV5-4 and TRBJ2-5, with 8 bases matching TRBD2. The germline gives CDR1 SGHNT, CDR2 YYREEE (reference sequence). Germline trimming cut 0 bases from V and 2 bases from J; bases unmatched to any gene: 3. This CDR3 is built from 15 residues.